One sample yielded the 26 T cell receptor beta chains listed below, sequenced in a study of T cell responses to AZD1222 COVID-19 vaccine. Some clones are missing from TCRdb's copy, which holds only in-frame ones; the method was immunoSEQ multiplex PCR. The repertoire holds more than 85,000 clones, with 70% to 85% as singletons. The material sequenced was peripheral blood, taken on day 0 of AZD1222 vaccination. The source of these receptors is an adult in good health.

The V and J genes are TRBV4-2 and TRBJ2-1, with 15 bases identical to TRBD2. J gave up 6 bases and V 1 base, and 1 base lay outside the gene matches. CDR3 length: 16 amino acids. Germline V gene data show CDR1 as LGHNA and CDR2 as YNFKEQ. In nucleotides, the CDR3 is TGTGCCAGCAGCCAAGGGACTAGCGGGAGGGGCAATGAGCAGTTCTTC. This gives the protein CASSQGTSGRGNEQFF.

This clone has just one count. CDR3 sequence (DNA): TGTGCCAGCTCGTCTGGGAGGACAGAGCAGTACTTC. Residues: CASSSGRTEQYF. The chain is built from TRBV18 and TRBJ2-7, with D possibly TRBD2 on 6 matching bases. The CDR3 is made up of 12 amino acids. V lost 6 bases and J lost 7, with 13 bases in between. Per germline, CDR1 KGHSH and CDR2 LQKENI.

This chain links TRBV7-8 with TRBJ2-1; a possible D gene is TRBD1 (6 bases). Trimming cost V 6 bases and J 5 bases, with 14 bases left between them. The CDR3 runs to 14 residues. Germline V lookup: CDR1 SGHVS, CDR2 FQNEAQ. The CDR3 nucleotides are TGTGCCAGCAGGAACAGGGTGGACAACAATGAGCAGTTCTTC. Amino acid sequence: CASRNRVDNNEQFF.

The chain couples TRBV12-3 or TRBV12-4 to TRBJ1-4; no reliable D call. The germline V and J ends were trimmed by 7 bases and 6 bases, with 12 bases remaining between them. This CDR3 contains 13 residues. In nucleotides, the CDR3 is TGTGCCAGCAAAGGGCCCTGGGATGAAAAACTGTTTTTT. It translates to CASKGPWDEKLFF.

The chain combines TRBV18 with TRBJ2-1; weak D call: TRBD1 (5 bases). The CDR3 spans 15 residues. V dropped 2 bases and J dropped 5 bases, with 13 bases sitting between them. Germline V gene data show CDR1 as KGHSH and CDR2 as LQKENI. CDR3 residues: CASSPNQGYNNEQFF. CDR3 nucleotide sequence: TGTGCCAGCTCACCAAACCAGGGATACAACAATGAGCAGTTCTTC. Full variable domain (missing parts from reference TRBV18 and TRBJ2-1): NAGVMQNPRHLVRRRGQEARLRCSPMKGHSHVYWYRQLPEEGLKFMVYLQKENIIDESGMPKERFSAEFPKEGPSILRIQQVVRGDSAAYFCASSPNQGYNNEQFFGPGTRLTVL.

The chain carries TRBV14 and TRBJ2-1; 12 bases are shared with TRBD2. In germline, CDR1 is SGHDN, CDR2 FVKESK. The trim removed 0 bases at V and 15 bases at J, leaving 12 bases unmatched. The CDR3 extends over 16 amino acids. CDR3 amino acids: CASSQDLELAGGLRFF. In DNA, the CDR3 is TGTGCCAGCAGCCAAGATTTGGAACTAGCGGGAGGCCTTCGGTTCTTC.

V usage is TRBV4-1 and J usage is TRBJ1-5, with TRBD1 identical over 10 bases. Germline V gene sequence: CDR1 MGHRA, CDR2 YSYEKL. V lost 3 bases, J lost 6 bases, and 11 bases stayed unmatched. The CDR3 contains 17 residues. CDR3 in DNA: TGCGCCAGCAGCCATTCCCCCTCGACAGGGGGCTCTCAGCCCCAGCATTTT. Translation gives CASSHSPSTGGSQPQHF.

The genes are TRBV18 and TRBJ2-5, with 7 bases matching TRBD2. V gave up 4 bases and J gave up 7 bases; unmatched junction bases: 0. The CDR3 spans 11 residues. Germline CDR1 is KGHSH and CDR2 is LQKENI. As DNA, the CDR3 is TGTGCCAGCTCACGGGAGGGGACCCAGTACTTC. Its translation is CASSREGTQYF.

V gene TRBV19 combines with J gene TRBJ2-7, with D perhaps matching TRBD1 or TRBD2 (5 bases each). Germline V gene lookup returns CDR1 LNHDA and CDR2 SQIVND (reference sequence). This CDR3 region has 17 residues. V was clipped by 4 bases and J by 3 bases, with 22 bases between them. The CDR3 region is CASSRTHQGGRVYEQYF. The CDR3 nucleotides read TGTGCCAGTAGTAGGACCCACCAGGGCGGGCGAGTCTACGAGCAGTACTTC. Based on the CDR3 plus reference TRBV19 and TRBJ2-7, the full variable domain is DGGITQSPKYLFRKEGQNVTLSCEQNLNHDAMYWYRQDPGQGLRLIYYSQIVNDFQKGDIAEGYSVSREKKESFPLTVTSAQKNPTAFYLCASSRTHQGGRVYEQYFGPGTRLTVT.

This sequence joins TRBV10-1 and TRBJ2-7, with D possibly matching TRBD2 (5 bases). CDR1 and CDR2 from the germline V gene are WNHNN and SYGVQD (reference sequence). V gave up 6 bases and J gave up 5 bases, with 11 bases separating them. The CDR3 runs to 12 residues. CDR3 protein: CASSPGSHEQYF. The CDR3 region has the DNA TGCGCCAGCAGCCCGGGAAGCCACGAGCAGTACTTC.

CDR3: CASSLALAGDTQYF. The CDR3 nucleotides are TGTGCCAGCAGTTTGGCCCTAGCGGGAGATACGCAGTATTTT. The V gene is TRBV7-2, the J gene TRBJ2-3; 8 positions agree with TRBD2. V shed 6 bases and J 5 bases; nucleotides not matched to a gene: 7. CDR1 is SGHTA, CDR2 FQGNSA, per germline. The CDR3 extends over 14 amino acids. The whole variable domain, remainder taken from reference TRBV7-2 and TRBJ2-3, is GAGVSQSPSNKVTEKGKDVELRCDPISGHTALYWYRQSLGQGLEFLIYFQGNSAPDKSGLPSDRFSAERTGGSVSTLTIQRTQQEDSAVYLCASSLALAGDTQYFGPGTRLTVL.

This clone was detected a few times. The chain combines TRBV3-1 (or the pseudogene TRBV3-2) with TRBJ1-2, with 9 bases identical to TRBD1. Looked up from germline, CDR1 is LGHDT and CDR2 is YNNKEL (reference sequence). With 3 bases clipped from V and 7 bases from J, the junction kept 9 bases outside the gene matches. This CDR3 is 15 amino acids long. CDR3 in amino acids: CASSQDGTGTFGYTF. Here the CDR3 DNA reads TGTGCCAGCAGCCAGGACGGGACAGGGACGTTTGGCTACACCTTC.

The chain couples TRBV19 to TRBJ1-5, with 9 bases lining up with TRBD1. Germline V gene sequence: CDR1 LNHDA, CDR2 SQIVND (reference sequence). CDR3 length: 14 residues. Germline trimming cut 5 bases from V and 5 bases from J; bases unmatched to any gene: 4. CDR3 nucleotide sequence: TGTGCCAGTAGTTCCACAGGGGGCTATCAGCCCCAGCATTTT. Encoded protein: CASSSTGGYQPQHF.

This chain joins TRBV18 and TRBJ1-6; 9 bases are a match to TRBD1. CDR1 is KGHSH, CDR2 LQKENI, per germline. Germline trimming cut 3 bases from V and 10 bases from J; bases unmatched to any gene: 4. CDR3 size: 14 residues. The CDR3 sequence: CASSPEGQGSPLHF. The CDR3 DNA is TGTGCCAGCTCACCCGAAGGACAGGGGTCACCCCTCCACTTT.

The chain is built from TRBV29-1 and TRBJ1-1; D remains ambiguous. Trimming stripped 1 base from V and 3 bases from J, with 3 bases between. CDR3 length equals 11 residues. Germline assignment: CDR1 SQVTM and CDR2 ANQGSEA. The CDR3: CSVEGYTEAFF. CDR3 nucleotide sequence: TGCAGCGTTGAAGGGTACACTGAAGCTTTCTTT.

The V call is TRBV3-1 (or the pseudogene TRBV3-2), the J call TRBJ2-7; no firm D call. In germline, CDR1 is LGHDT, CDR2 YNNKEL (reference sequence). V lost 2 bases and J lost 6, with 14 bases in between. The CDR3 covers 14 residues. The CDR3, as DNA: TGTGCCAGCAGCCAACAGCCTGGTGGTGGCGAGCAGTACTTC. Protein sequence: CASSQQPGGGEQYF.

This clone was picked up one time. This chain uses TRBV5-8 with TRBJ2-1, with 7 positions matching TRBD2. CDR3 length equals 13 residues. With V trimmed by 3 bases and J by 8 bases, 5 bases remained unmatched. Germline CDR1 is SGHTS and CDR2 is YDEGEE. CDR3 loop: CASSSRTSDEQFF. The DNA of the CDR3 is TGTGCCAGCAGCTCGAGGACTAGTGATGAGCAGTTCTTC. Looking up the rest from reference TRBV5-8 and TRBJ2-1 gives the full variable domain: EAGVTQSPTHLIKTRGQQATLRCSPISGHTSVYWYQQALGLGLQFLLWYDEGEERNRGNFPPRFSGRQFPNYSSELNVNALELEDSALYLCASSSRTSDEQFFGPGTRLTVL.

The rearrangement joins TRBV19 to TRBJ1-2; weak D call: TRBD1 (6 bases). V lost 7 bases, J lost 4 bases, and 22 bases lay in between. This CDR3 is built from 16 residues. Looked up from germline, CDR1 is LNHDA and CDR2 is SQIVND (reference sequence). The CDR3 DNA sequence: TGTGCCAGTATGCGGGGGCGTGGCACGACCTCCTATGGCTACACCTTC. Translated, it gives CASMRGRGTTSYGYTF.

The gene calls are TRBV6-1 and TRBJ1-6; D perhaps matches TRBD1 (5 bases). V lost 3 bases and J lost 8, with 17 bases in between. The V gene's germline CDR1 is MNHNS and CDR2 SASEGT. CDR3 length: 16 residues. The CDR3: CASSEWGGSRDSPLHF. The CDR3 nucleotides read TGTGCCAGCAGTGAGTGGGGGGGGTCTAGGGATTCACCCCTCCACTTT.

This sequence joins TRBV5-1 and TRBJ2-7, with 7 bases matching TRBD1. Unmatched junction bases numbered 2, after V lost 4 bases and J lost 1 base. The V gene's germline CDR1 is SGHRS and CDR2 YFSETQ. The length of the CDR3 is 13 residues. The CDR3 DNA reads TGCGCCAGCAGCATACAGGGGTCCTACGAGCAGTACTTC. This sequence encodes CASSIQGSYEQYF.

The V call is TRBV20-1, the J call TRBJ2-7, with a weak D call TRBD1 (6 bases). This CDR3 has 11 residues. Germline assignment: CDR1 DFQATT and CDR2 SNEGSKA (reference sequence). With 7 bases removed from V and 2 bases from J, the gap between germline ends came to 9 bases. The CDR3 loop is CSVNRAYEQYF. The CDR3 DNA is TGCAGTGTGAACAGGGCCTACGAGCAGTACTTC.

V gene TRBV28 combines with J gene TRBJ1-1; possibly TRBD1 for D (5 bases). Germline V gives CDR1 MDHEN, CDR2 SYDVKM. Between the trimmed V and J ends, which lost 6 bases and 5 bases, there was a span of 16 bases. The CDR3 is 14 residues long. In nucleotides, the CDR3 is TGTGCCAGCAGGCCCGGGGCCCGGGGAACTGAAGCTTTCTTT. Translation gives CASRPGARGTEAFF.

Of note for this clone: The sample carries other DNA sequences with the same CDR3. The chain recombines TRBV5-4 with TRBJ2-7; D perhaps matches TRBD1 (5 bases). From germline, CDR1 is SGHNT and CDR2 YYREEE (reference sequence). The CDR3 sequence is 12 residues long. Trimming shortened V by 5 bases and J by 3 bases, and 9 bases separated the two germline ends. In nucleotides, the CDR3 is TGTGCCAGCAGTTCTCAGGGCTACGAGCAGTACTTC. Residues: CASSSQGYEQYF.

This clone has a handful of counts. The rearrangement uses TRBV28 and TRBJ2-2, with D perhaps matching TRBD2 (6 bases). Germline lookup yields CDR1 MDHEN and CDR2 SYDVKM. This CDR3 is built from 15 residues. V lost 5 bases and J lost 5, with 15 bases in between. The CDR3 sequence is CASSAHGGGTGELFF. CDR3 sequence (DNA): TGTGCCAGCAGTGCCCACGGGGGTGGTACCGGGGAGCTGTTTTTT.

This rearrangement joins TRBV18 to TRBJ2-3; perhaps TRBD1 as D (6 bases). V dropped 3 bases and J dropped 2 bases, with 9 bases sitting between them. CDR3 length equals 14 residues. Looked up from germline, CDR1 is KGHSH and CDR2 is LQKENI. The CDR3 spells CASSPPGHTDTQYF. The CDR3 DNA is TGTGCCAGCTCACCTCCGGGACACACAGATACGCAGTATTTT.

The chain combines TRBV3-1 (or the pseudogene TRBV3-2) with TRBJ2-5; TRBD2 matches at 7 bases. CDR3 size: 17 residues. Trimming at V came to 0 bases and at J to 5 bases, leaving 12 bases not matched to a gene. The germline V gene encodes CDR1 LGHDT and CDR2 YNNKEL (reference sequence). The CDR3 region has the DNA TGTGCCAGCAGCCAAGATAGGGCTAGCGGAGGTGGGGAGACCCAGTACTTC. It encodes CASSQDRASGGGETQYF.